A selection of T cell receptor beta chains follows, all from one sample in a study of blood T cell repertoires in COVID-19. Produced via immunoSEQ multiplex PCR; TCRdb's table is partial and in-frame only. The sample has around 380,000 clones, approximately 77% seen once. The sequenced sample consisted of peripheral blood. These receptors all stem from a human donor with acute or convalescent COVID-19. The donor label of this sample is uncertain. Each CDR3 is given with its conserved first and last residue. A D gene is named only where the DNA matches it firmly. Only part of the rows carry a size: once, few, many, or a class if the clone is expanded.

d_call,clone_size,v_call,j_call,cdr3_aa,cdr3_nt
TRBD1,few,TRBV9,TRBJ2-6,CASSPYSGTGTSGANVLTF,TGTGCCAGCAGCCCCTATTCCGGGACAGGAACCTCTGGGGCCAACGTCCTGACTTTC
TRBD1,once,TRBV28,TRBJ2-7,CASSLFRDSSYEQYF,TGTGCCAGCAGTTTATTCCGGGACAGCTCCTACGAGCAGTACTTC
-,-,TRBV5-5,TRBJ2-6,CASSQSGANVLTF,TGTGCCAGCAGCCAGTCTGGGGCCAACGTCCTGACTTTC
-,once,TRBV3-1/TRBV3-2,TRBJ2-1,CASSQQQARNEQFF,TGTGCCAGCAGCCAACAACAGGCGCGCAATGAGCAGTTCTTC
TRBD1,-,TRBV5-4,TRBJ2-7,CASSLAGDRRPYEQYF,TGTGCCAGCAGCTTGGCCGGGGACAGGCGACCCTACGAGCAGTACTTC
-,-,TRBV6-1,TRBJ1-2,CASSEALGGSPRGYGYTF,TGTGCCAGCAGTGAAGCGTTGGGGGGGAGTCCCCGGGGCTATGGCTACACCTTC
TRBD1,-,TRBV11-2,TRBJ2-3,CASSYRTGSTDTQYF,TGTGCCAGCAGCTACCGGACAGGGAGCACAGATACGCAGTATTTT
TRBD1,-,TRBV9,TRBJ1-4,CASSVRDRSNEKLFF,TGTGCCAGCAGCGTCCGGGACAGGAGTAATGAAAAACTGTTTTTT
TRBD1,once,TRBV6-5,TRBJ1-1,CASSWGQGPPNTEAFF,TGTGCCAGCAGTTGGGGACAGGGGCCACCGAACACTGAAGCTTTCTTT
-,-,TRBV6-5,TRBJ2-2,CASRPGFVAGELFF,TGTGCCAGCAGGCCGGGTTTTGTCGCCGGGGAGCTGTTTTTT
TRBD1,-,TRBV9,TRBJ1-5,CASSVGQGYNQPQHF,TGTGCCAGCAGCGTTGGACAGGGTTATAATCAGCCCCAGCATTTT
-,-,TRBV15,TRBJ2-5,CATSRVQIQETQYF,TGTGCCACCAGCAGAGTCCAGATCCAAGAGACCCAGTACTTC
-,-,TRBV7-2,TRBJ1-1,CASSLYGPPEAFF,TGTGCCAGCAGCTTATACGGTCCCCCTGAAGCTTTCTTT
TRBD1,-,TRBV6-5,TRBJ1-5,CASRDTGANQPQHF,TGTGCCAGCAGAGATACAGGGGCAAATCAGCCCCAGCATTTT
TRBD1,-,TRBV5-5,TRBJ1-2,CASSSTGGGGYTF,TGTGCCAGCAGCTCGACAGGGGGTGGGGGCTACACCTTC
-,-,TRBV27,TRBJ1-6,CASSFRLDSNSPLHF,TGTGCCAGCAGTTTTCGTCTAGACTCCAATTCACCCCTCCACTTT
TRBD1,-,TRBV4-2,TRBJ1-5,CASSQDRTGENQPQHF,TGTGCCAGCAGCCAAGATAGGACAGGGGAAAATCAGCCCCAGCATTTT
TRBD1,-,TRBV19,TRBJ1-5,CASSITGTGIVTQHF,TGTGCCAGTAGTATCACCGGGACAGGGATCGTGACCCAGCATTTT
-,-,TRBV5-6,TRBJ1-2,CASSLPSQVYGYTF,TGTGCCAGCAGCTTGCCCTCGCAGGTCTATGGCTACACCTTC
-,once,TRBV5-1,TRBJ2-1,CASSLDQTGLEQFF,TGCGCCAGCAGCCTAGACCAGACAGGCCTTGAGCAGTTCTTC
-,few,TRBV15,TRBJ1-1,CATSSPGGTEAFF,TGTGCCACCAGCAGCCCCGGGGGCACTGAAGCTTTCTTT
-,-,TRBV30,TRBJ2-3,CAWSLGHLSDTQYF,TGTGCCTGGAGTTTGGGACACTTATCGGATACGCAGTATTTT
-,-,TRBV29-1,TRBJ1-2,CSVVGQDTNYGYTF,TGCAGCGTTGTTGGTCAGGACACCAACTATGGCTACACCTTC
-,-,TRBV2,TRBJ2-3,CASHSDRDTDTQYF,TGTGCCAGCCATTCCGACAGAGACACAGATACGCAGTATTTT
-,-,TRBV3-1/TRBV3-2,TRBJ1-2,CASSQGGTANYGYTF,TGTGCCAGCAGCCAGGGGGGAACAGCTAACTATGGCTACACCTTC
-,-,TRBV7-8,TRBJ1-1,CASSLSGIMNTEAFF,TGTGCCAGCAGCTTAAGTGGCATTATGAACACTGAAGCTTTCTTT
-,-,TRBV4-2,TRBJ2-2,CASRSKGSGTSTGELFF,TGTGCCAGCAGATCGAAAGGATCGGGAACGAGCACCGGGGAGCTGTTTTTT
-,-,TRBV3-1/TRBV3-2,TRBJ2-7,CASSQTSYEQYF,TGTGCCAGCAGCCAAACTTCCTACGAGCAGTACTTC
-,-,TRBV12-3/TRBV12-4,TRBJ1-1,CASSLGWGAEAFF,TGTGCCAGCAGTTTAGGGTGGGGGGCTGAAGCTTTCTTT
-,once,TRBV4-2,TRBJ2-6,CASSQREANVLTF,TGTGCCAGCAGCCAGAGGGAGGCCAACGTCCTGACTTTC
-,-,TRBV18,TRBJ1-1,CASSSTGTDTEAFF,TGTGCCAGCTCGTCAACCGGTACGGACACTGAAGCTTTCTTT
-,once,TRBV6-1,TRBJ1-4,CASSEASATNEKLFF,TGTGCCAGCAGTGAAGCTTCGGCAACTAATGAAAAACTGTTTTTT
TRBD2,-,TRBV18,TRBJ2-1,CASSPGLVWGQFF,TGTGCCAGCTCACCCGGACTAGTTTGGGGGCAGTTCTTC
-,few,TRBV4-1,TRBJ2-7,CASSQDFEGTGSYEQYF,TGCGCCAGCAGCCAAGATTTTGAAGGTACAGGGAGCTACGAGCAGTACTTC
TRBD1,-,TRBV27,TRBJ2-7,CASSLRPGQAYEQYF,TGTGCCAGCAGTTTAAGACCGGGACAGGCCTACGAGCAGTACTTC
TRBD2,-,TRBV28,TRBJ2-1,CASSLWEGTSGYNEQFF,TGTGCCAGCAGTTTATGGGAGGGGACTAGCGGATACAATGAGCAGTTCTTC
-,-,TRBV6-5,TRBJ2-1,CASAASQGNEQFF,TGTGCCAGCGCTGCCTCCCAGGGAAATGAGCAGTTCTTC
-,-,TRBV4-1,TRBJ1-2,CASSQVRPPETNYGYTF,TGCGCCAGCAGCCAAGTCCGTCCCCCGGAGACTAACTATGGCTACACCTTC
TRBD1,once,TRBV28,TRBJ1-2,CASSTLWQGATYGYTF,TGTGCCAGCAGCACCCTGTGGCAGGGGGCAACCTATGGCTACACCTTC
-,-,TRBV5-1,TRBJ1-2,CASSGDSYGYTF,TGCGCCAGCAGCGGAGACAGCTATGGCTACACCTTC
-,-,TRBV13,TRBJ1-4,CASSLGGWTNEKLFF,TGTGCCAGCAGCCTCGGGGGTTGGACTAATGAAAAACTGTTTTTT
TRBD1,-,TRBV6-5,TRBJ1-3,CASRATGSGNTIYF,TGTGCCAGCAGGGCGACAGGGTCTGGAAACACCATATATTTT
TRBD1,few,TRBV4-1,TRBJ2-7,CASSQETGASFRHEQYF,TGCGCCAGCAGCCAAGAGACAGGGGCCTCGTTCCGACACGAGCAGTACTTC
-,-,TRBV5-4,TRBJ1-4,CASSLFSGEKLFF,TGTGCCAGCAGCTTGTTTTCAGGAGAAAAACTGTTTTTT
-,once,TRBV7-9,TRBJ2-7,CASSLGDWSSYEQYF,TGTGCCAGCAGCTTAGGAGATTGGAGCTCCTACGAGCAGTACTTC
-,once,TRBV4-1,TRBJ1-6,CASSQVEGRAGSPLHF,TGCGCCAGCAGCCAAGTGGAGGGCAGGGCGGGATCACCCCTCCACTTT
-,few,TRBV19,TRBJ1-2,CASRGAANYGYTF,TGTGCCAGTCGGGGGGCGGCTAACTATGGCTACACCTTC
-,-,TRBV29-1,TRBJ1-1,CSVGAGLDTEAFF,TGCAGCGTTGGGGCGGGGCTGGACACTGAAGCTTTCTTT